Sequencing of this T cell receptor (beta chain) was carried out in a study of control samples from healthy donors and cancer patients. The CDR3 extends over 17 amino acids. V trimming: 2 bases; J trimming: 3 bases; junction bases outside the gene matches: 12. CDR1 SGHAT and CDR2 FQNNGV come from the germline V gene. Only in-frame clones appear in the TCRdb table, and some are missing; sequencing was by immunoSEQ multiplex PCR. The sample carries approximately 190,000 clones, about 89% recorded once. The source is a man aged 25 to 40 in good health. V usage is TRBV11-2 and J usage is TRBJ1-1, with TRBD1 matching over 7 bases. Material for sequencing was blood. CDR3 loop: CASSLLRDSAAHTEAFF. The CDR3 DNA reads TGTGCCAGCAGCTTATTGCGGGACAGTGCTGCGCACACTGAAGCTTTCTTT.